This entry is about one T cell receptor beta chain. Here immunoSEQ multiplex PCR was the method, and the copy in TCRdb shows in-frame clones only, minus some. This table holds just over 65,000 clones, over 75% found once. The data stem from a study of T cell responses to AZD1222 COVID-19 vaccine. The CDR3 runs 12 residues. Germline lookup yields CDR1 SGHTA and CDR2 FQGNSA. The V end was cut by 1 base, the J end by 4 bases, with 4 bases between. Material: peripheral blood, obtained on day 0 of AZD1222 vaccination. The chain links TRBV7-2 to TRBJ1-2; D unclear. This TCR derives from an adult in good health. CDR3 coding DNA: TGTGCCAGCAGCTTAGAAGCCTATGGCTACACCTTC. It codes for CASSLEAYGYTF.